The rows below give T cell receptor beta chains drawn from one sample of a study of T cells in Graves' hyperthyroidism and ophthalmopathy. TCRdb reprocessed the multiplex PCR reads via MiXCR and lists one record per CDR3 protein. The sample holds roughly 400,000 distinct CDR3 sequences, about 14% seen once. Specimen: blood. These receptors were obtained from a man in his forties or fifties with Graves' ophthalmopathy. CDR3s include the opening cysteine and the closing phenylalanine or tryptophan. The D gene is left open where the match is weak. Clone size, where shown, is once, few, many, or a class for clones that have expanded.

v_call: TRBV6-1; d_call: -; j_call: TRBJ2-6; clone_size: -; cdr3_nt: TGTGCCAGCAGCGCCAGTGGGGGGCGTGGGGCCAACGTCCTGACTTTC; cdr3_aa: CASSASGGRGANVLTF
v_call: TRBV20-1; d_call: -; j_call: TRBJ2-3; clone_size: many; cdr3_nt: TGCAGTGCTCGCAATAGCGTAACAGATACGCAGTATTTT; cdr3_aa: CSARNSVTDTQYF
v_call: TRBV20-1; d_call: TRBD2; j_call: TRBJ2-3; clone_size: -; cdr3_nt: TGCAGTGCTAGAGGGTTAGCGGGGGCGTCAGGGGGCACAGATACGCAGTATTTT; cdr3_aa: CSARGLAGASGGTDTQYF
v_call: TRBV10-2; d_call: TRBD2; j_call: TRBJ2-6; clone_size: -; cdr3_nt: TGCGCCAGCAGTGATAGGGGCGGGAGGGCCGGATCTGGGGCCAACGTCCTGACTTTC; cdr3_aa: CASSDRGGRAGSGANVLTF
v_call: TRBV28; d_call: TRBD1; j_call: TRBJ1-4; clone_size: few; cdr3_nt: TGTGCCAGCAGTAATTTGGGACAGGGGCCCGGGGGTGAAAAACTGTTTTTT; cdr3_aa: CASSNLGQGPGGEKLFF
v_call: TRBV19; d_call: TRBD1; j_call: TRBJ1-5; clone_size: -; cdr3_nt: TGTGCCAGTACAACAGGGGTCTATCAGCCCCAGCATTTT; cdr3_aa: CASTTGVYQPQHF
v_call: TRBV30; d_call: -; j_call: TRBJ2-1; clone_size: many; cdr3_nt: TGTGCCTGGAGTGGGGGAAGCTCCTACAATGAGCAGTTCTTC; cdr3_aa: CAWSGGSSYNEQFF
v_call: TRBV6-1; d_call: TRBD1; j_call: TRBJ2-7; clone_size: many; cdr3_nt: TGTGCCAGCACCCCTAGAGTCATGGGACAGGGTTCGAATGAGCAGTACTTC; cdr3_aa: CASTPRVMGQGSNEQYF
v_call: TRBV24-1; d_call: -; j_call: TRBJ2-7; clone_size: few; cdr3_nt: TGTGCCACCAGTGATTACAGGTCCCCCTACGAGCAGTACTTC; cdr3_aa: CATSDYRSPYEQYF
v_call: TRBV11-2; d_call: -; j_call: TRBJ2-3; clone_size: many; cdr3_nt: TGTGCCAGCAGCCCCCGTCTTTCTAGCACAGATACGCAGTATTTT; cdr3_aa: CASSPRLSSTDTQYF
v_call: TRBV3-1; d_call: -; j_call: TRBJ1-6; clone_size: -; cdr3_nt: TGTGCCAGCAGCCATAGGGGTCGGGCCGGGTTGGAGAATTCACCCCTCCACTTT; cdr3_aa: CASSHRGRAGLENSPLHF
v_call: TRBV30; d_call: -; j_call: TRBJ2-3; clone_size: few; cdr3_nt: TGTGCCTGGACCCGAAGCCCCAGCACAGATACGCAGTATTTT; cdr3_aa: CAWTRSPSTDTQYF
v_call: TRBV20-1; d_call: -; j_call: TRBJ2-3; clone_size: many; cdr3_nt: TGCAGTGCTAGAGATGGCGTTGAGGGGTACACAGATACGCAGTATTTT; cdr3_aa: CSARDGVEGYTDTQYF
v_call: TRBV7-2; d_call: TRBD1; j_call: TRBJ2-3; clone_size: many; cdr3_nt: TGTGCCAGCAGCAAAGAGGGGGCAACCGGCACAGATACGCAGTATTTT; cdr3_aa: CASSKEGATGTDTQYF
v_call: TRBV19; d_call: -; j_call: TRBJ1-1; clone_size: -; cdr3_nt: TGTGCCAGTAGTATTGAAGGGAACACTGAAGCTTTCTTT; cdr3_aa: CASSIEGNTEAFF
v_call: TRBV3-1; d_call: TRBD1; j_call: TRBJ2-7; clone_size: many; cdr3_nt: TGTGCCAGCTCCACAGGGGTGCCCTACGAGCAGTACTTC; cdr3_aa: CASSTGVPYEQYF
v_call: TRBV30; d_call: -; j_call: TRBJ1-3; clone_size: many; cdr3_nt: TGTGCCAAACGTCTTTCTGGAAACACCATATATTTT; cdr3_aa: CAKRLSGNTIYF
v_call: TRBV12-3/TRBV12-4; d_call: -; j_call: TRBJ2-3; clone_size: few; cdr3_nt: TGTGCCAGCAACATTAGGGGCACAGATACGCAGTATTTT; cdr3_aa: CASNIRGTDTQYF
v_call: TRBV29-1; d_call: -; j_call: TRBJ2-7; clone_size: -; cdr3_nt: TGCAGCGTGGCCGAGACCTACGAGCAGTACTTC; cdr3_aa: CSVAETYEQYF
v_call: TRBV20-1; d_call: -; j_call: TRBJ2-5; clone_size: many; cdr3_nt: TGCAGTGCTAGGCCCCAGACCAATGACAGAGCCCAGATGACCCAGTACTTC; cdr3_aa: CSARPQTNDRAQMTQYF
v_call: TRBV2; d_call: -; j_call: TRBJ2-1; clone_size: many; cdr3_nt: TGTGCCAGCAGTGGAGAGGTGCGGAGGGGTGAGCAGTTCTTC; cdr3_aa: CASSGEVRRGEQFF
v_call: TRBV6-1; d_call: -; j_call: TRBJ2-5; clone_size: -; cdr3_nt: TGTGCCAGCACCTCCGGGAGAGGTGGGGAGACCCAGTACTTC; cdr3_aa: CASTSGRGGETQYF
v_call: TRBV7-9; d_call: TRBD2; j_call: TRBJ2-2; clone_size: many; cdr3_nt: TGTGCCAGCAGTGGCGGGAGAGCTTTCGCCGGGGAGCTGTTTTTT; cdr3_aa: CASSGGRAFAGELFF
v_call: TRBV20-1; d_call: -; j_call: TRBJ2-7; clone_size: -; cdr3_nt: TGCAGTGCTAGATCGCCAGCGAGCTCCTACGAGCAGTACTTC; cdr3_aa: CSARSPASSYEQYF
v_call: TRBV12-3/TRBV12-4; d_call: TRBD2; j_call: TRBJ2-3; clone_size: many; cdr3_nt: TGTGCCAGCAGTTCGACTAGCGGGAGAGTCACAGATACGCAGTATTTT; cdr3_aa: CASSSTSGRVTDTQYF
v_call: TRBV28; d_call: -; j_call: TRBJ1-5; clone_size: many; cdr3_nt: TGTGCCAGCAGTTTTGACTCGGTGGCGCGCAATCAGCCCCAGCATTTT; cdr3_aa: CASSFDSVARNQPQHF
v_call: TRBV2; d_call: -; j_call: TRBJ2-7; clone_size: many; cdr3_nt: TGTGCCAGCAGTGAAGGGCTAGATACCTACGAGCAGTACTTC; cdr3_aa: CASSEGLDTYEQYF
v_call: TRBV16; d_call: TRBD2; j_call: TRBJ2-3; clone_size: few; cdr3_nt: TGTGCCAGCAGCGTAGTAGCGGGAGGTCTCCGAGAGAAAGGCACAGATACGCAGTATTTT; cdr3_aa: CASSVVAGGLREKGTDTQYF
v_call: TRBV28; d_call: -; j_call: TRBJ2-1; clone_size: -; cdr3_nt: TGTGCCAGCACGGGACACAGGACCTACGAGCAGTTCTTC; cdr3_aa: CASTGHRTYEQFF
v_call: TRBV19; d_call: -; j_call: TRBJ2-6; clone_size: -; cdr3_nt: TGTGCCAGTAGTCCGGGACGTCCAGGATCTGGGGCCAACGTCCTGACTTTC; cdr3_aa: CASSPGRPGSGANVLTF
v_call: TRBV6-5; d_call: TRBD2; j_call: TRBJ2-1; clone_size: many; cdr3_nt: TGTGCCAGCAGTTACTTTGCTAGCGGGAAGGCTGAGCAGTTCTTC; cdr3_aa: CASSYFASGKAEQFF
v_call: TRBV24-1; d_call: TRBD2; j_call: TRBJ2-1; clone_size: -; cdr3_nt: TGTGCCACCAGTGCTACAGGGACTAGCGGGATTTCCTCCTACAATGAGCAGTTCTTC; cdr3_aa: CATSATGTSGISSYNEQFF
v_call: TRBV27; d_call: TRBD2; j_call: TRBJ2-7; clone_size: few; cdr3_nt: TGTGCCAGCAGTATAACTCACTCCCGGGGGGGAGGGGAGCAGTACTTC; cdr3_aa: CASSITHSRGGGEQYF
v_call: TRBV7-3; d_call: -; j_call: TRBJ2-2; clone_size: many; cdr3_nt: TGTGCCAGCAGCTTAGTTCTGGGCGGGGAGCTGTTTTTT; cdr3_aa: CASSLVLGGELFF
v_call: TRBV28; d_call: -; j_call: TRBJ1-2; clone_size: many; cdr3_nt: TGTGCCAGCAGTTTACGGGGGGTTGTCAACTATGGCTACACCTTC; cdr3_aa: CASSLRGVVNYGYTF
v_call: TRBV6-1; d_call: -; j_call: TRBJ2-2; clone_size: few; cdr3_nt: TGTGCCAGCAGTGAGACACAGGGCCCCGGGGAGCTGTTTTTT; cdr3_aa: CASSETQGPGELFF
v_call: TRBV12-3/TRBV12-4; d_call: -; j_call: TRBJ1-2; clone_size: few; cdr3_nt: TGTGCCAGCAGTTATCAGGGCGACAACTATGGCTACACCTTC; cdr3_aa: CASSYQGDNYGYTF
v_call: TRBV19; d_call: -; j_call: TRBJ2-1; clone_size: few; cdr3_nt: TGTGCCAGTAGTATAGATCTTGTGGGAGGCTCCTACAATGAGCAGTTCTTC; cdr3_aa: CASSIDLVGGSYNEQFF
v_call: TRBV28; d_call: -; j_call: TRBJ2-7; clone_size: many; cdr3_nt: TGTGCCAGCATCTCTAACTCCTACGAGCAGTACTTC; cdr3_aa: CASISNSYEQYF
v_call: TRBV12-3/TRBV12-4; d_call: -; j_call: TRBJ2-7; clone_size: many; cdr3_nt: TGTGCCAGCAGTGAGCTCGGGGCCTCCTACGAGCAGTACTTC; cdr3_aa: CASSELGASYEQYF
v_call: TRBV4-2; d_call: -; j_call: TRBJ2-1; clone_size: -; cdr3_nt: TGTGCCAGCAGGTTAAGTCCTACTAGCTCCCATGAGCAGTTCTTC; cdr3_aa: CASRLSPTSSHEQFF
v_call: TRBV6-2/TRBV6-3; d_call: TRBD2; j_call: TRBJ2-2; clone_size: -; cdr3_nt: TGTGCCAGCAGTACCTTACCCGGACTAGCGGCAAACACCGGGGAGCTGTTTTTT; cdr3_aa: CASSTLPGLAANTGELFF
v_call: TRBV9; d_call: -; j_call: TRBJ2-1; clone_size: -; cdr3_nt: TGTGCCAGCAGCGTTTCAGGCCATGCTAAGTCCTACAATGAGCAGTTCTTC; cdr3_aa: CASSVSGHAKSYNEQFF
v_call: TRBV3-1; d_call: TRBD2; j_call: TRBJ2-5; clone_size: many; cdr3_nt: TGTGCCAGCAGCCGAACTAGCGGGAGGGCCAGGGAGACCCAGTACTTC; cdr3_aa: CASSRTSGRARETQYF
v_call: TRBV2; d_call: -; j_call: TRBJ2-3; clone_size: many; cdr3_nt: TGTGCCAGCAGTTTACATGGGGGTCTCCCAACAGATACGCAGTATTTT; cdr3_aa: CASSLHGGLPTDTQYF